The 2 T cell receptor beta chains given below trace back to one sample, sequenced in a study of CD8+CD57+ T cells in acquired aplastic anemia. Patients who underwent sequencing had shown CD8+CD57+ cell expansion by flow cytometry. Genomic DNA acted as the template from which TCR beta VDJ combination and CDR3 sequence profiling were carried out. A single record per CDR3 protein comes from TCRdb applying MiXCR to the reads. Seen here are 160,000 or so distinct CDR3 sequences, 71% observed once, and the top ten hold about 50%. Specimen: sorted CD4+, CD8+, or CD8+CD57+ T cells (not recorded which) from PBMCs. These receptors all come from a human donor with aplastic anemia.

Many counts were recorded for this clonotype. J is TRBJ2-5 and V is TRBV20-1; TRBD1 aligns across 8 bases. The junction had 7 bases not matched to a gene; V was cut back by 0 bases and J by 4 bases. The CDR3 has 15 amino acids. Germline V gene data show CDR1 as DFQATT and CDR2 as SNEGSKA (reference sequence). CDR3 sequence (DNA): TGCAGTGCTAGAGACGCAGGGGGCTTTAGAGAGACCCAGTACTTC. Translating it yields CSARDAGGFRETQYF.

The chain is built from TRBV20-1 and TRBJ2-5, with 8 positions matching TRBD2. The CDR3 covers 15 residues. V lost 5 bases to trimming and J lost 5 bases; unmatched junction nucleotides: 13. Germline CDR1 DFQATT, CDR2 SNEGSKA (reference sequence). The CDR3 sequence is CSAVSLGTRAETQYF. As DNA, the CDR3 is TGCAGTGCTGTGTCCTTAGGGACTAGAGCCGAGACCCAGTACTTC.